Below are 26 T cell receptor beta chains sequenced from a single sample in a study of breast tumors, draining lymph nodes, adjacent tissues. TCRdb recomputed calls from the multiplex PCR reads with MiXCR, one row per CDR3 protein. This sample yields tens of thousands of distinct CDR3 sequences, of which about 27% are seen a single time; 8.1% belongs to the top ten. Axillary draining lymph nodes of breast cancer patients supplied the node samples. Sequenced sample: axillary lymph node tissue. Receptors were obtained from a female donor with breast cancer. Some clones in this sample may be carry-over from other donors' samples.

This clonotype showed up many times. The chain uses TRBV7-3 and TRBJ2-6; D is uncertain. The CDR3 length is 13 residues. CDR1 and CDR2 (germline): SGHTA, FQGTGA. V lost 5 bases and J 1 base, leaving 3 bases between the germline ends. In DNA, the CDR3 is TGTGCCAGCAGCCCGTCTGGGGCCAACGTCCTGACTTTC. Its protein product is CASSPSGANVLTF.

At least ten counts were recorded for this clonotype. The V gene is TRBV7-3, the J gene TRBJ2-2; D is uncertain. V lost 5 bases to trimming and J lost 6 bases, with 13 bases between them. CDR1 and CDR2 from the germline V gene are SGHTA and FQGTGA. The CDR3 consists of 14 residues. CDR3 sequence: CASSPWSGAGELFF. The CDR3 DNA follows: TGTGCCAGCAGCCCCTGGTCTGGGGCCGGGGAGCTGTTTTTT.

In this sample, this clonotype turned up many times. This could be a read error, since a much larger clone is one nucleotide away. J is TRBJ2-7 and V is TRBV12-3 or TRBV12-4; possibly TRBD1 for D (7 bases). Trimming removed 3 bases at V and 2 bases at J, with 14 bases between. This CDR3 is 15 amino acids long. The CDR3 spells CASSFAGQPTYEQYF. In DNA, the CDR3 is TGTGCCAGCAGTTTCGCGGGACAGCCAACCTACGAGCAGTACTTC.

Ten or more counts support this clonotype. The chain is built from TRBV30 and TRBJ2-7; 7 bases are a match to TRBD1. Germline V gene data show CDR1 as GTSNPN and CDR2 as SVGIG (reference sequence). V gave up 5 bases and J gave up 3 bases; unmatched junction bases: 10. The CDR3 consists of 14 residues. The CDR3 sequence: CAWDLQGYNYEQYF. CDR3 DNA sequence: TGTGCCTGGGACCTACAGGGGTACAACTACGAGCAGTACTTC. Complete variable domain (other parts from reference TRBV30 and TRBJ2-7): SQTIHQWPATLVQPVGSPLSLECTVEGTSNPNLYWYRQAAGRGLQLLFYSVGIGQISSEVPQNLSASRPQDRQFILSSKKLLLSDSGFYLCAWDLQGYNYEQYFGPGTRLTVT.

This clonotype appeared many times. This chain joins TRBV7-2 and TRBJ2-2; no clear D gene. V lost 4 bases, J lost 6 bases, and 3 bases lay in between. The CDR3 is made up of 11 amino acids. CDR1 SGHTA and CDR2 FQGNSA come from the germline V gene. The CDR3 DNA follows: TGTGCCAGCAGCTCTCCCGGGGAGCTGTTTTTT. Its protein product is CASSSPGELFF.

This clonotype has ten or more counts. The V gene is TRBV7-2, the J gene TRBJ2-1, with D perhaps matching TRBD2 (6 bases). V was cut by 2 bases and J by 10 bases, with 12 bases left in between. The CDR3 loop spans 13 amino acids. Germline CDR1 is SGHTA and CDR2 is FQGNSA. The CDR3 coding sequence is TGTGCCAGCAGCTTACCCGGGAGTTGGGAGCAGTTCTTC. Translating it yields CASSLPGSWEQFF.

The chain combines TRBV9 with TRBJ2-5; D remains ambiguous. This CDR3 spans 14 amino acids. Germline assignment: CDR1 SGDLS and CDR2 YYNGEE. Trimming took 0 bases from V and 5 from J, leaving 11 bases between them. The CDR3 here is CASSVAGSGETQYF. The CDR3 region has the DNA TGTGCCAGCAGCGTAGCTGGGTCCGGGGAGACCCAGTACTTC.

This clonotype came up many times. The chain recombines TRBV6-2 or TRBV6-3 with TRBJ2-5; D unresolved. This CDR3 has 16 residues. The germline V gene encodes CDR1 MNHEY and CDR2 SVGEGT. Trimming pared 0 bases from V and 2 bases from J, leaving 13 bases between. The CDR3 coding sequence is TGTGCCAGCAGTTACTCACGGTCGCAACAGCAAGAGACCCAGTACTTC. Its translation: CASSYSRSQQQETQYF.

By share of the sample, this clonotype is medium-sized. The chain is built from TRBV15 and TRBJ1-5; D uncertain. The V gene's germline CDR1 is LNHNV and CDR2 YYDKDF (reference sequence). This CDR3 comprises 17 residues. Trimming stripped 0 bases from V and 5 bases from J, with 17 bases between. In nucleotides, the CDR3 is TGTGCCACCAGCAGAGATCGTTATAGGTACTTCTATCAGCCCCAGCATTTT. Translated, it gives CATSRDRYRYFYQPQHF.

This clonotype was picked up many times. The chain has TRBV5-1 and TRBJ2-5; D gene ambiguous. Deletions cut 0 bases from V and 7 bases from J, with 10 bases between. Germline V gene data show CDR1 as SGHRS and CDR2 as YFSETQ. The CDR3 spans 13 residues. Here the CDR3 reads CASSLELGSTQYF. CDR3 DNA: TGCGCCAGCAGCTTGGAGTTAGGGTCGACCCAGTACTTC.

This clonotype was seen only a few times. The junction and the germline gene differ at one end; a read error may be behind it. This chain uses TRBV6-2 or TRBV6-3 with TRBJ2-7; D call uncertain. The CDR3 sequence is 14 residues long. The germline V gene has CDR1 MNHEY and CDR2 SVGEGT. The CDR3 DNA reads TGTGCCAGCAGTCACTCGATAGGGTGGAACGAGCAGTACTTC. Protein: CASSHSIGWNEQYF.

By its share, this clonotype is medium-sized. The chain has TRBV15 and TRBJ2-5; D perhaps matches TRBD2 (5 bases). In germline, CDR1 is LNHNV, CDR2 YYDKDF (reference sequence). V lost 1 base, J lost 2 bases, and 11 bases lay in between. The CDR3 sequence is 15 residues long. The CDR3 region has the DNA TGTGCCACCAGCAGAGGGGAGCTGGGGCAAGAGACCCAGTACTTC. It codes for CATSRGELGQETQYF.

In its sample, this clonotype was seen a few times. This chain joins TRBV28 and TRBJ2-1; TRBD2 matches 8 bases. CDR1 and CDR2 (germline): MDHEN, SYDVKM. Unmatched junction bases numbered 1, after V lost 6 bases and J lost 0 bases. The CDR3 loop spans 14 amino acids. The CDR3 sequence: CASRREVSYNEQFF. CDR3 DNA sequence: TGTGCCAGCAGGCGGGAGGTCTCCTACAATGAGCAGTTCTTC.

This clonotype was detected many times. J is TRBJ2-7 and V is TRBV11-2; D not resolved. The CDR3 is made up of 11 amino acids. From germline, CDR1 is SGHAT and CDR2 FQNNGV. Trimming shortened V by 5 bases and J by 4 bases, and 6 bases separated the two germline ends. Written as DNA, the CDR3 is TGTGCCAGCAGCCCCCAGTACGAGCAGTACTTC. The encoded protein is CASSPQYEQYF.

At least ten counts were recorded for this clonotype. The chain has TRBV4-3 and TRBJ2-7; 11 bases agree with TRBD2. Germline values: CDR1 LGHNA, CDR2 YSLEER. J lost 11 bases, V lost 0 bases, and 6 bases had no gene match. The CDR3 extends over 14 amino acids. The CDR3 protein is CASSQDTSGRTEYF. The CDR3 DNA reads TGCGCCAGCAGCCAAGATACTAGCGGGAGAACGGAGTACTTC.

This clonotype appeared many times. The rearrangement joins TRBV12-3 or TRBV12-4 to TRBJ1-1; TRBD1 aligns across 7 bases. Trimming took 5 bases from V and 5 from J; bases not matched to a gene: 5. The length of the CDR3 is 13 residues. The CDR3 loop reads CASSGSRGTEAFF. The CDR3 region has the DNA TGTGCCAGCAGTGGTAGCAGGGGGACTGAAGCTTTCTTT.

This clonotype was counted ten times or more. A clone one base away is much larger, so this may be a read error. The chain joins TRBV7-2 to TRBJ1-2; weak D call: TRBD1 (6 bases). The CDR3 spans 15 residues. Looked up from germline, CDR1 is SGHTA and CDR2 is FQGNSA. The CDR3 protein is CASSSSYRDYYGYPF. DNA for the CDR3: TGTGCCAGCAGTTCGTCCTACAGGGACTACTATGGCTACCCCTTC.

At least ten counts were recorded for this clonotype. The chain couples TRBV12-3 or TRBV12-4 to TRBJ1-5; TRBD1 matches 7 bases. Losses at the gene ends were 1 base for V and 4 bases for J; bases not matched to a gene: 7. The CDR3 spans 16 residues. The CDR3 nucleotides are TGTGCCAGCAGTTTAGGGGAGGGGGCAGGTAATCAGCCCCAGCATTTT. Encoded protein: CASSLGEGAGNQPQHF.

There are many counts of this clonotype. This sequence joins TRBV7-9 and TRBJ1-6; weak D call: TRBD1 (5 bases). Germline CDR1 SEHNR, CDR2 FQNEAQ (reference sequence). The germline V and J ends were trimmed by 5 bases and 9 bases, with 11 bases remaining between them. The CDR3 loop spans 13 amino acids. Written as DNA, the CDR3 is TGTGCCAGCAGCGCAGGGCAGGGTTCACCCCTCCACTTT. It encodes CASSAGQGSPLHF.

This clonotype was seen repeatedly, ten times or more. This chain connects TRBV20-1 to TRBJ2-5; perhaps TRBD1 as D (5 bases). The CDR3 consists of 14 residues. Trimming took 3 bases from V and 1 from J, leaving 12 bases between them. CDR1 and CDR2 (germline): DFQATT, SNEGSKA (reference sequence). CDR3 amino acids: CSASTQGFQETQYF. The CDR3, as DNA: TGCAGTGCTAGTACTCAGGGATTCCAAGAGACCCAGTACTTC.

This clonotype was seen more than once but under ten times. A single base separates this from a much larger clone, so it may be a read error. This chain uses TRBV7-2 with TRBJ1-3; a weak D match, TRBD1 (5 bases). This CDR3 comprises 17 residues. Germline CDR1 is SGHTA and CDR2 is FQGNSA. CDR3 residues: CASRPSRGTVSGNPIYF. The CDR3, as DNA: TGTGCCAGCAGGCCCTCACGGGGGACCGTCTCTGGAAACCCCATATATTTT.

A note on this clonotype: At one end, the junction sequence differs from germline, possibly due to a read error. The chain has TRBV20-1 and TRBJ1-2, with 8 bases aligning to TRBD1. Germline lookup yields CDR1 DFQATT and CDR2 SNEGSKA (reference sequence). CDR3 length: 12 residues. The CDR3 reads CSVQDRARGSTF. CDR3 nucleotide sequence: TGCAGTGTTCAGGACAGGGCCCGTGGCTCCACCTTC.

The V call is TRBV20-1, the J call TRBJ1-2, with D possibly matching TRBD1 (5 bases). CDR3 length equals 14 residues. The germline CDR1 and CDR2 sequences are DFQATT and SNEGSKA (reference sequence). Trimming removed 1 base from V and 5 bases from J, with 14 bases in between. The CDR3: CSARAYRNAYGYTF. The CDR3 DNA is TGCAGTGCTAGAGCTTACAGGAATGCGTATGGCTACACCTTC.

About this clonotype: The junction departs from the called germline gene at one end, perhaps through a read error. The rearrangement links TRBV24-1 to TRBJ2-7, with 12 bases matching TRBD2. The CDR3 extends over 20 amino acids. Germline assignment: CDR1 KGHDR and CDR2 SFDVKD. Written as DNA, the CDR3 is TGCGCCACCAGGGGGCTCCTAGCGGGAGGGCCCCGAGGGTCAGTGGGCGAGCAGTACTTC. This sequence encodes CATRGLLAGGPRGSVGEQYF.

By frequency in the sample, this clonotype is large. This chain joins TRBV4-3 and TRBJ1-2; possibly TRBD1 for D (6 bases). Trimming took 7 bases from V and 5 from J, leaving 23 bases between them. Germline CDR1 is LGHNA and CDR2 is YSLEER. The CDR3 runs 16 residues. The CDR3 sequence is CASTPGRGHSIYGYTF. CDR3 nucleotide sequence: TGCGCCAGCACCCCGGGCCGGGGACACTCAATTTATGGCTACACCTTC.

This clonotype was recorded many times. The chain links TRBV27 to TRBJ2-5; 13 nucleotides align to TRBD2. Germline CDR1 and CDR2: MNHEY and SMNVEV (reference sequence). V shed 5 bases, J shed 4 bases, and the junction held 4 bases outside the gene matches. The CDR3 extends over 15 amino acids. The CDR3 DNA follows: TGTGCCAGCAGTCTAGGACTAGCGGGAGCAGAGACCCAGTACTTC. This codes for CASSLGLAGAETQYF.